The 3 T cell receptor beta chains listed next were all sequenced from one sample in a study of T cell changes during pregnancy in multiple sclerosis. TCRdb keeps only in-frame clones here, not all; method: immunoSEQ multiplex PCR. The data show 100,000 or so clones, almost 95% seen once. This material consisted of peripheral blood, taken before pregnancy. All receptors derive from a female donor with multiple sclerosis, enrolled in a pregnancy study.

The CDR3 reads CASSGQGATTDTQYF. The DNA of the CDR3 is TGTGCCAGCAGCGGTCAGGGGGCGACCACAGATACGCAGTATTTT. V usage is TRBV7-2 and J usage is TRBJ2-3, with 8 bases lining up with TRBD1. CDR3 length: 15 amino acids. Germline CDR1 and CDR2: SGHTA and FQGNSA. Trimming took 5 bases from V and 2 from J; bases not matched to a gene: 6.

The chain combines TRBV30 with TRBJ2-1; 10 nucleotides line up with TRBD2. The CDR3 has 13 residues. Germline CDR1 reads GTSNPN; CDR2 reads SVGIG (reference sequence). Trimming at V came to 8 bases and at J to 5 bases, leaving 6 bases not matched to a gene. CDR3 DNA sequence: TGTGCCCGAGAGCGGGAGGGAAACAATGAGCAGTTCTTC. Translated, it gives CAREREGNNEQFF.

The chain uses TRBV5-5 and TRBJ2-2, with 12 bases that match TRBD2. This CDR3 is 17 amino acids long. Germline-derived CDR1 and CDR2 are SGHKS and YYEKEE (reference sequence). V lost 3 bases, J lost 1 base, and 4 bases stayed unmatched. The CDR3: CASSSGLAGWNTGELFF. The DNA of the CDR3 is TGTGCCAGCAGCTCGGGACTAGCGGGTTGGAACACCGGGGAGCTGTTTTTT.